These 6 T cell receptor beta chains came from one sample sequenced in a study of T cell changes during pregnancy in multiple sclerosis. Profiled with immunoSEQ multiplex PCR; TCRdb holds only in-frame clones, not every one. This sample has some 16,000 clones, with around four fifths found just once. Sequences were derived from CD8+ T cells from peripheral blood mononuclear cells, sampled in the second trimester of pregnancy. The receptors here all came from a female donor in good health, enrolled as a control in a pregnancy study.

The chain joins TRBV30 to TRBJ1-1, with D tentatively TRBD1 (5 bases). The CDR3 spans 14 residues. Trimming left V 0 bases short and J 3 bases short, with 11 bases between. Germline V gene lookup returns CDR1 GTSNPN and CDR2 SVGIG (reference sequence). The CDR3 DNA follows: TGTGCCTGGAGTGTATTTTCCAGGGACACTGAAGCTTTCTTT. Translating gives CAWSVFSRDTEAFF.

The V and J genes are TRBV6-5 and TRBJ1-1; 12 bases map to TRBD1. J lost 2 bases, V lost 0 bases, and 1 base had no gene match. Germline assignment: CDR1 MNHEY and CDR2 SVGAGI. The CDR3 spans 16 residues. CDR3 amino acids: CASSYSGTGGNTEAFF. For the CDR3, the DNA is TGTGCCAGCAGTTACTCCGGGACAGGGGGCAACACTGAAGCTTTCTTT.

The rearrangement uses TRBV15 and TRBJ1-1; the D gene is possibly TRBD1 (6 bases). V lost 0 bases to trimming and J lost 3 bases, with 11 bases between them. CDR1 LNHNV and CDR2 YYDKDF come from the germline V gene (reference sequence). The CDR3 totals 15 residues. The CDR3 DNA reads as TGTGCCACCAGCAGAGATCCGGGGGGGCACACTGAAGCTTTCTTT. Residues: CATSRDPGGHTEAFF. The variable domain in full, completed from reference TRBV15 and TRBJ1-1, reads DAMVIQNPRYQVTQFGKPVTLSCSQTLNHNVMYWYQQKSSQAPKLLFHYYDKDFNNEADTPDNFQSRRPNTSFCFLDIRSPGLGDTAMYLCATSRDPGGHTEAFFGQGTRLTVV.

The chain has TRBV6-4 and TRBJ2-1, with 13 bases matching TRBD2. CDR1 is MRHNA and CDR2 is SNTAGT in the germline V gene. Germline trimming cut 3 bases from V and 6 bases from J; bases unmatched to any gene: 2. The CDR3 has 15 residues. The CDR3 is CASSEGTSGANEQFF. The CDR3 coding sequence is TGTGCCAGCAGTGAAGGGACTAGCGGGGCCAATGAGCAGTTCTTC.

This chain joins TRBV19 and TRBJ1-1, with TRBD1 matching over 8 bases. The CDR3 runs to 19 residues. The germline gives CDR1 LNHDA, CDR2 SQIVND (reference sequence). Unmatched junction bases numbered 19, after V lost 5 bases and J lost 2 bases. CDR3 sequence reads: CASSLGQGLVTSANTEAFF. In DNA, the CDR3 is TGTGCCAGTAGTCTCGGACAGGGATTGGTGACGAGCGCAAACACTGAAGCTTTCTTT.

The rearrangement joins TRBV4-3 to TRBJ2-7, with D perhaps matching TRBD1 (6 bases). Germline V gene data show CDR1 as LGHNA and CDR2 as YSLEER. This CDR3 has 14 amino acids. Trimming removed 1 base from V and 6 bases from J, with 13 bases in between. CDR3 amino acids: CASSQVPGVAEQYF. CDR3 bases: TGCGCCAGCAGCCAAGTTCCAGGGGTAGCCGAGCAGTACTTC.